This T cell receptor beta chain originates from a study of cytomegalovirus exposure and HLA in healthy donors. Primers included in the PCR were 60 Vbeta and 13 Jbeta primers. Sequencing used immunoSEQ multiplex PCR; TCRdb keeps in-frame clones, though not all of them. The table includes 200,000 or so clones, around 86% detected once. The CDR3 has 14 residues. V dropped 6 bases and J dropped 1; count of bases not matched to a gene: 4. Germline V CDR1 and CDR2: SGHTA, FQGNSA. The chain uses TRBV7-2 and TRBJ2-5; 8 bases align to TRBD1. The source material was PBMCs. The sequence was obtained from a woman aged 45 to 65 in good health and CMV-seropositive. The CDR3 sequence: CASSPTGVQETQYF. The CDR3 DNA reads TGTGCCAGCAGTCCGACAGGGGTCCAAGAGACCCAGTACTTC.